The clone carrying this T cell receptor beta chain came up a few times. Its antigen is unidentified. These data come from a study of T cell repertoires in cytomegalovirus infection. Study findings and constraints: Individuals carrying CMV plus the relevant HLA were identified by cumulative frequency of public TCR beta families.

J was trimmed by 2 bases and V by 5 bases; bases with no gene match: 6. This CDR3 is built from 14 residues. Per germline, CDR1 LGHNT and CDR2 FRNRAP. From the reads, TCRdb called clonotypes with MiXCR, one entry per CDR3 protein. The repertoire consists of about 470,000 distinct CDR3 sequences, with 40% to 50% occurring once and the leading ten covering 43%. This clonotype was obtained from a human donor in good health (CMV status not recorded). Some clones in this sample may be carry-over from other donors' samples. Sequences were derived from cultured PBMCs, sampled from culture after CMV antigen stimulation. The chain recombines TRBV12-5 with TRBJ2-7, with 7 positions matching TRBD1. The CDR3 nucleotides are TGTGCTAGTGGTCGCGGACAGGAGACCTACGAGCAGTACTTC. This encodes CASGRGQETYEQYF.